A single sample is the source of the 9 T cell receptor beta chains below, sequenced in a study of cytomegalovirus exposure and HLA in healthy donors. This table comes from immunoSEQ multiplex PCR, and its TCRdb copy is limited to in-frame clones, with some not included. The sample carries around 190,000 clones, more than 75% recorded once. The sequenced sample consisted of PBMCs. All receptors derive from a man under 40 in good health and CMV-seropositive.

This chain links TRBV28 with TRBJ1-2; the D gene is possibly TRBD1 (5 bases). The CDR3 spans 14 residues. The V end was cut by 3 bases, the J end by 4 bases, with 12 bases between. The V gene's germline CDR1 is MDHEN and CDR2 SYDVKM. CDR3 loop: CASSLGGDLYGYTF. CDR3 sequence (DNA): TGTGCCAGCAGTTTGGGGGGGGATCTCTATGGCTACACCTTC.

The chain is built from TRBV9 and TRBJ2-7, with TRBD1 matching over 7 bases. The CDR3 loop spans 14 amino acids. Trimming cost V 0 bases and J 6 bases; bases outside gene matches: 6. Per the germline V gene, CDR1 is SGDLS and CDR2 is YYNGEE. The CDR3, as DNA: TGTGCCAGCAGCGTAGCTATAGGGGGCGGCGAGCAGTACTTC. Translating it yields CASSVAIGGGEQYF.

The chain joins TRBV7-9 to TRBJ2-5; no clear D. The V gene's germline CDR1 is SEHNR and CDR2 FQNEAQ (reference sequence). CDR3 length equals 13 residues. The V end was cut by 0 bases, the J end by 4 bases, with 6 bases between. CDR3 loop: CASSLAGSETQYF. CDR3 DNA sequence: TGTGCCAGCAGCTTAGCTGGTTCAGAGACCCAGTACTTC.

This sequence joins TRBV30 and TRBJ2-7, with TRBD1 matching 8 bases. Trimming took 3 bases from V and 6 from J; bases not matched to a gene: 10. CDR3 length: 14 residues. Per the germline V gene, CDR1 is GTSNPN and CDR2 is SVGIG (reference sequence). CDR3 in amino acids: CAWRLEYRGSEQYF. CDR3 nucleotide sequence: TGTGCCTGGAGACTTGAATACAGGGGGTCCGAGCAGTACTTC.

The rearrangement links TRBV7-9 to TRBJ1-2; no firm D call. CDR1 is SEHNR and CDR2 is FQNEAQ in the germline V gene (reference sequence). Trimming left V 4 bases short and J 3 bases short, with 15 bases between. The CDR3 extends over 15 amino acids. Written as DNA, the CDR3 is TGTGCCAGCAGCTACGCCCCCGGGTCCGACTATGGCTACACCTTC. Protein sequence: CASSYAPGSDYGYTF.

The V and J genes are TRBV29-1 and TRBJ2-7; the match to TRBD1 covers 8 bases. The length of the CDR3 is 13 residues. Germline V gives CDR1 SQVTM, CDR2 ANQGSEA. The V segment lost 4 bases and the J segment 3 bases; nucleotides outside the gene matches: 5. DNA for the CDR3: TGCAGCGTTGGAACAGGGGGGAACTACGAGCAGTACTTC. The encoded protein is CSVGTGGNYEQYF.

The chain recombines TRBV6-5 with TRBJ1-1; possible D gene TRBD1, 5 bases. Germline V CDR1 and CDR2: MNHEY, SVGAGI. The CDR3 length is 15 residues. Deletions cut 2 bases from V and 2 bases from J, with 12 bases between. The CDR3 sequence: CASSYGAVGNTEAFF. The CDR3 DNA reads as TGTGCCAGCAGTTACGGGGCGGTGGGTAACACTGAAGCTTTCTTT.

This chain joins TRBV30 and TRBJ1-5, with D possibly being TRBD1 (6 bases). Trimming shortened V by 2 bases and J by 11 bases, and 13 bases separated the two germline ends. Looked up from germline, CDR1 is GTSNPN and CDR2 is SVGIG (reference sequence). The CDR3 loop spans 12 amino acids. Here the CDR3 reads CAWSRLEGAQHF. The DNA for the CDR3 is TGTGCCTGGAGTCGGCTAGAGGGGGCCCAGCATTTT. The full variable domain, with the rest looked up from reference TRBV30 and TRBJ1-5, is SQTIHQWPATLVQPVGSPLSLECTVEGTSNPNLYWYRQAAGRGLQLLFYSVGIGQISSEVPQNLSASRPQDRQFILSSKKLLLSDSGFYLCAWSRLEGAQHFGDGTRLSIL.

The gene calls are TRBV4-1 and TRBJ1-1, with D hard to call. This CDR3 region has 13 residues. Germline V gives CDR1 MGHRA, CDR2 YSYEKL. V was shortened by 3 bases and J by 5 bases, with 10 bases between the two germline ends. The chain's CDR3 is CASSQGVGTEAFF. DNA of the CDR3: TGCGCCAGCAGCCAGGGAGTGGGAACTGAAGCTTTCTTT.